A single sample is the source of the 5 T cell receptor beta chains below, sequenced in a study of cytomegalovirus exposure and HLA in healthy donors. The PCR made use of 60 Vbeta and 13 Jbeta primers. TCRdb keeps only in-frame clones here, not all; method: immunoSEQ multiplex PCR. The sample contains about 60,000 clones, approximately 71% of which appear only once. Sample: PBMCs. The receptors here all came from a man aged 35 to 55 in good health and CMV-seropositive.

The chain has TRBV5-1 and TRBJ2-3; 9 positions match TRBD2. Germline CDR1 is SGHRS and CDR2 is YFSETQ. CDR3 length equals 16 residues. Trimming at V came to 5 bases and at J to 4 bases, leaving 11 bases not matched to a gene. DNA of the CDR3: TGCGCCAGCAGAGTAGCGGGGGTTCTTGAGGCAGATACGCAGTATTTT. Its protein is CASRVAGVLEADTQYF. Variable domain in full (rest from reference TRBV5-1 and TRBJ2-3): KAGVTQTPRYLIKTRGQQVTLSCSPISGHRSVSWYQQTPGQGLQFLFEYFSETQRNKGNFPGRFSGRQFSNSRSEMNVSTLELGDSALYLCASRVAGVLEADTQYFGPGTRLTVL.

Only one count was recorded for this clone. The chain has TRBV7-2 and TRBJ2-5, with TRBD2 identical over 10 bases. CDR3 length equals 15 residues. Losses at the gene ends were 1 base for V and 7 bases for J; bases not matched to a gene: 6. Per the germline V gene, CDR1 is SGHTA and CDR2 is FQGNSA. The CDR3 loop is CASSLVWTSGGTQYF. The CDR3 coding sequence is TGTGCCAGCAGCTTAGTCTGGACTAGCGGTGGGACCCAGTACTTC.

The chain couples TRBV5-5 to TRBJ1-1; D is possibly TRBD1 (5 bases). V gave up 4 bases and J gave up 2 bases, with 15 bases separating them. The CDR3 sequence is 15 residues long. Germline V gene sequence: CDR1 SGHKS, CDR2 YYEKEE (reference sequence). CDR3 region: CASSLRGVLNTEAFF. The CDR3 bases are TGTGCCAGCAGCCTCCGGGGGGTGCTTAACACTGAAGCTTTCTTT.

The CDR3 DNA is TGTGCCAGCAGCGGGGCCCCCTCTGGGGCCAACGTCCTGACTTTC. As protein: CASSGAPSGANVLTF. The rearrangement joins TRBV9 to TRBJ2-6; D call uncertain. The CDR3 length is 15 residues. The germline CDR1 and CDR2 sequences are SGDLS and YYNGEE. The germline V and J ends were trimmed by 3 bases and 0 bases, with 7 bases remaining between them. Filled out from reference TRBV9 and TRBJ2-6, the complete variable domain reads DSGVTQTPKHLITATGQRVTLRCSPRSGDLSVYWYQQSLDQGLQFLIQYYNGEERAKGNILERFSAQQFPDLHSELNLSSLELGDSALYFCASSGAPSGANVLTFGAGSRLTVL.

The chain recombines TRBV7-9 with TRBJ1-1, with 7 bases fitting TRBD1. The length of the CDR3 is 14 residues. V shed 5 bases and J 7 bases; nucleotides not matched to a gene: 10. Germline CDR1 SEHNR, CDR2 FQNEAQ (reference sequence). This chain's CDR3 is CASSPPDRADEAFF. The CDR3 DNA is TGTGCCAGCAGCCCTCCAGACAGGGCCGATGAAGCTTTCTTT.